This T cell receptor beta chain is drawn from a study of beta chain features in type 1 diabetes. Regarding the study as a whole: PCR may have favored shorter templates equally in patients and controls.

Trimming took off 4 bases at V and 10 bases at J, with 13 bases between the two ends. Germline CDR1 SNHLY, CDR2 FYNNEI. This CDR3 is 12 amino acids long. Only one heparinised blood draw was taken per donor, and its volume averaged about 120 mL. Sorted CD4+ subsets: naive, central memory, regulatory, stem cell-like memory (CD45RO/CCR7/CD25/CD127/CD95/CD27 panel). Isolated RNA was reverse transcribed in full, so expressed TCRB transcripts were sequenced. Here immunoSEQ multiplex PCR was the method, and the copy in TCRdb shows in-frame clones only, minus some. The sample carries some 180,000 clones, 13% recorded once. With regard to this clone: Its target is not known.

The chain employs TRBV2 and TRBJ1-2; D is unresolved. Sample: central memory CD4+ T cells from blood. The receptor's source is a woman aged 18-29 years in good health. This CDR3 reads CASSVEPFDYTF. For the CDR3, the DNA is TGTGCCAGCAGTGTAGAACCTTTCGACTACACCTTC.